This note documents a single T cell receptor (beta chain) sequence. The data are from a study of T cell changes during pregnancy in multiple sclerosis. Germline CDR1 and CDR2: KGHSH and LQKENI. V was pared by 3 bases and J by 5 bases, with 16 bases between. The CDR3 is 16 residues long. Using immunoSEQ multiplex PCR, the repertoire was profiled, and TCRdb retains in-frame clones only, with some absent. This sample carries approximately 50,000 clones, over 80% of them seen once, and the ten largest clones take about 0.69%. The chain is built from TRBV18 and TRBJ2-2; unclear D gene. This receptor was obtained from a female donor with multiple sclerosis, enrolled in a pregnancy study. This material consisted of CD4+ T cells from peripheral blood mononuclear cells, taken in the third trimester of pregnancy. CDR3 residues: CASSPLSERRTGELFF. The CDR3 region has the DNA TGTGCCAGCTCACCGTTGTCAGAGCGAAGGACCGGGGAGCTGTTTTTT.